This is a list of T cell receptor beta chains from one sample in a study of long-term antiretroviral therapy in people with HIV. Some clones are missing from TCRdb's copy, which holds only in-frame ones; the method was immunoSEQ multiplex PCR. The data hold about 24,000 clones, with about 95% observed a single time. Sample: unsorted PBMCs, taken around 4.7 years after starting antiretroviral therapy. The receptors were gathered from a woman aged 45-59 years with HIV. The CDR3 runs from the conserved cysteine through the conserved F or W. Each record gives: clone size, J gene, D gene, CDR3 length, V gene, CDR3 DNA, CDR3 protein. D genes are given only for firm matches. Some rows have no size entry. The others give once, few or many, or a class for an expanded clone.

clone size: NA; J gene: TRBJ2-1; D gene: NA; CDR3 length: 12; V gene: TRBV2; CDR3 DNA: TGTGCCAACTCTCGGGGACGTAATGAGCAGTTCTTC; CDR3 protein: CANSRGRNEQFF
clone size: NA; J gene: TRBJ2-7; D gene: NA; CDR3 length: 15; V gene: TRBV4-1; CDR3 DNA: TGCGCCAGCAGCCTACGGGACTCCAGGTTCTACGAGCAGTACTTC; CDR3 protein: CASSLRDSRFYEQYF
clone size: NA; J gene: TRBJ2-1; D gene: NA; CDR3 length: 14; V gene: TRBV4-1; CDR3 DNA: TGCGCCAGCAGCGACCAGCGGAACTTCAATGAGCAGTTCTTC; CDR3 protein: CASSDQRNFNEQFF
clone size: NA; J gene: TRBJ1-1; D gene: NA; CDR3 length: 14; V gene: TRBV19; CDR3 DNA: TGTGCCAGTAGTATAGAGGGACGTCCGACTGAAGCTTTCTTT; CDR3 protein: CASSIEGRPTEAFF
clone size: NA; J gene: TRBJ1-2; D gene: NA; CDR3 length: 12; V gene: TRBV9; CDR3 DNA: TGTGCCAGCAGCGTAACCGGGGCCTCGTTCACCTTC; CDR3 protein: CASSVTGASFTF
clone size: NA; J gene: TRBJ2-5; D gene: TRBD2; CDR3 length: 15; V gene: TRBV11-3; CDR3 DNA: TGTGCCAGCAGCTTGGGACTAGCGGTCCAAGAGACCCAGTACTTC; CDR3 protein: CASSLGLAVQETQYF
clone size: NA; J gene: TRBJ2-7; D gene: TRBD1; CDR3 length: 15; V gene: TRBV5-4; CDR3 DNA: TGTGCCAGCAGCCTCGCCGCAGGGGGAATATACGAGCAGTACTTC; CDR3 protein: CASSLAAGGIYEQYF
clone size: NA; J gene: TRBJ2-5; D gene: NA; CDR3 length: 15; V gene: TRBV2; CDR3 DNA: TGTGCCAGCAGGGAGCGGGACATAATGGTGGGGACCCAGTACTTC; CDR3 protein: CASRERDIMVGTQYF
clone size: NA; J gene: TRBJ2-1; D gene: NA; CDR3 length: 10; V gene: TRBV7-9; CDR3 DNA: TGTGCCAGCAGCTTCAATGAGCAGTTCTTC; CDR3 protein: CASSFNEQFF
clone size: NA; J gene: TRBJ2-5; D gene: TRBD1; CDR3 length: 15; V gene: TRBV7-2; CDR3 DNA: TGTGCCAGCAGCGTGCGTCCGGGGACAGAAGAGACCCAGTACTTC; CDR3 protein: CASSVRPGTEETQYF
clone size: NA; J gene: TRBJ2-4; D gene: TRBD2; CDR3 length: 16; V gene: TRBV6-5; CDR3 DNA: TGTGCCAGCAGTTCTGCGGGAGGAATAGCCAAAAACATTCAGTACTTC; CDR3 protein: CASSSAGGIAKNIQYF
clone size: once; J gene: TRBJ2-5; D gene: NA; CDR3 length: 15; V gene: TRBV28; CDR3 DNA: TGTGCCAGCAGTTTAAACCAGGGTCAGCAAGAGACCCAGTACTTC; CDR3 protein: CASSLNQGQQETQYF
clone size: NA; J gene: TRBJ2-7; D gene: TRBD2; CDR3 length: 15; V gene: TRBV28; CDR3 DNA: TGTGCCAGCAGGCCGTCGGCGGGAGTCTCCTACGAGCAGTACTTC; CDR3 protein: CASRPSAGVSYEQYF
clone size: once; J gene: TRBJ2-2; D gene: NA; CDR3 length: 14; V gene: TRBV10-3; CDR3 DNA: TGTGCCATCAAGCCGGTCACGAACACCGGGGAGCTGTTTTTT; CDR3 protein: CAIKPVTNTGELFF
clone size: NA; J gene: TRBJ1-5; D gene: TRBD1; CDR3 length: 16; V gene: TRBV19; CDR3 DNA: TGTGCCAGTACTTACAGGGGGCATGATGGTTGGCAGCCCCAGCATTTT; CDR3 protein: CASTYRGHDGWQPQHF
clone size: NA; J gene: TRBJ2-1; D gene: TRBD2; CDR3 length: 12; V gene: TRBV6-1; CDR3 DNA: TGTGCCAGCACTCGGGGGGTCAATGAGCAGTTCTTC; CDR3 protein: CASTRGVNEQFF